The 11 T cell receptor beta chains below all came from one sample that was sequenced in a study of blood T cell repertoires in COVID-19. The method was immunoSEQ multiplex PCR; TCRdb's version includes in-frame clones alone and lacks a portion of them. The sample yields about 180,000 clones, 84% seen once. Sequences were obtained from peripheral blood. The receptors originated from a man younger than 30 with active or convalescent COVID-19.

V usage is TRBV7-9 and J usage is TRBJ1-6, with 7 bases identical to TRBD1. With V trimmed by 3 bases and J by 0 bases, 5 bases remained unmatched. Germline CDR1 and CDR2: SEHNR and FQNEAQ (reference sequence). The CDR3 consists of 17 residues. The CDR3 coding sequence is TGTGCCAGCAGCTTGGCACAGGGGAGCTCCTATAATTCACCCCTCCACTTT. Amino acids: CASSLAQGSSYNSPLHF.

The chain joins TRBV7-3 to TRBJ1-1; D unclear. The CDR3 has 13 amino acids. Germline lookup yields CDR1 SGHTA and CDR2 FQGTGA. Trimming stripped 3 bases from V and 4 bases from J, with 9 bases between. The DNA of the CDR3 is TGTGCCAGCAGCTTTTCCAGATCCACTGAAGCTTTCTTT. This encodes CASSFSRSTEAFF.

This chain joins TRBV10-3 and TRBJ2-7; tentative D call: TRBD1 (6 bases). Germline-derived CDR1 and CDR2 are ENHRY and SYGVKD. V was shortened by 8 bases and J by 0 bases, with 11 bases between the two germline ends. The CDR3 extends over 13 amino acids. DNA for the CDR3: TGTGCCATCCTACAGGGCCTCTCCTACGAGCAGTACTTC. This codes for CAILQGLSYEQYF.

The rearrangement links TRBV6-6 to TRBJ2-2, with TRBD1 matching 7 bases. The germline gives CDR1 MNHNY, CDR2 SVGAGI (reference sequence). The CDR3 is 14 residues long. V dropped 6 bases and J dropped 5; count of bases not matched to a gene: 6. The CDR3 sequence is CASSRDSFTGELFF. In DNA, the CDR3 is TGTGCCAGCAGCCGGGACAGTTTTACCGGGGAGCTGTTTTTT.

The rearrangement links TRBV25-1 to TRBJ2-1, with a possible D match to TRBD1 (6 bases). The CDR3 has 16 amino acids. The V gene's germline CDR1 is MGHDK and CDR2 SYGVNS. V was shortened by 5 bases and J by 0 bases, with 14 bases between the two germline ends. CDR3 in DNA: TGTGCCAGCAGTACCATCAGGGGAAGCTCCTACAATGAGCAGTTCTTC. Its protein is CASSTIRGSSYNEQFF.

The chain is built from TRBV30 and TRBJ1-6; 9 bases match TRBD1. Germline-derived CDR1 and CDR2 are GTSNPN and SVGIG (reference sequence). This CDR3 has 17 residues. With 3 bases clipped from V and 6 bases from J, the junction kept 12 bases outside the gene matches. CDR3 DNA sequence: TGTGCCTGGAGCGGAGAGGGACCGGGACAGGGTAATTCACCCCTCCACTTT. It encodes CAWSGEGPGQGNSPLHF.

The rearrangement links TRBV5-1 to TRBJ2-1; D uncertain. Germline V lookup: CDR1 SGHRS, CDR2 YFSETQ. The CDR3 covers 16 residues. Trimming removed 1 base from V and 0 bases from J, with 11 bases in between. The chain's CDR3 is CASSLREQPSYNEQFF. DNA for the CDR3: TGCGCCAGCAGCTTGAGAGAGCAACCCTCCTACAATGAGCAGTTCTTC. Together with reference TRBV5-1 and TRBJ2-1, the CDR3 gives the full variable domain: KAGVTQTPRYLIKTRGQQVTLSCSPISGHRSVSWYQQTPGQGLQFLFEYFSETQRNKGNFPGRFSGRQFSNSRSEMNVSTLELGDSALYLCASSLREQPSYNEQFFGPGTRLTVL.

In nucleotides, the CDR3 is TGTGCCAGCAGCCCCGGTTACTCTGGAAACACCATATATTTT. It is translated as CASSPGYSGNTIYF. The chain has TRBV11-2 and TRBJ1-3; D is uncertain. V lost 5 bases to trimming and J lost 0 bases, with 8 bases between them. The CDR3 extends over 14 amino acids. The V gene's germline CDR1 is SGHAT and CDR2 FQNNGV.

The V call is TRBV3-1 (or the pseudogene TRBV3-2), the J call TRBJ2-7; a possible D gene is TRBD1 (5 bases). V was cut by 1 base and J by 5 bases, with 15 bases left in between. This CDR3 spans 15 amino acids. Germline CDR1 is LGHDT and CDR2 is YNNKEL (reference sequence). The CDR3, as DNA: TGTGCCAGCAGCCAAGGGCAGGGAATCTCGGACGAGCAGTACTTC. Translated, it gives CASSQGQGISDEQYF.

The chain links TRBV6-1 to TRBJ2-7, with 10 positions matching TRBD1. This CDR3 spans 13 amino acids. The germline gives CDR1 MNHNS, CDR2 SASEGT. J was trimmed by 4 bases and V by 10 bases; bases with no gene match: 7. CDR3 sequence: CATLDRGVYEQYF. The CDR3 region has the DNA TGTGCCACCTTGGACAGGGGGGTTTACGAGCAGTACTTC.

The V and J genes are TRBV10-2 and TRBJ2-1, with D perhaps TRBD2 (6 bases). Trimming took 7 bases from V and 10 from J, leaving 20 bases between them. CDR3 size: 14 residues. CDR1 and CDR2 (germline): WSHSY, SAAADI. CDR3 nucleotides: TGCGCCAGCATAAAAACACTAGCACAGGACGAGCAGTTCTTC. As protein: CASIKTLAQDEQFF.